These 23 T cell receptor beta chains were all obtained from the same sample, sequenced in a study of human T cells and chemical hapten exposure. Time point reported: pre-sensitization, week 0. Regarding treatment: therapeutic diphenylcyclopropenone sensitization with weekly scalp DPC. TCRdb used MiXCR to reprocess the RACE reads, holding one entry per CDR3 protein. The sample has about 120,000 distinct CDR3 sequences; about 13% are singletons. The source material was whole blood, sampled in connection with sensitization to the hapten diphenylcyclopropenone (DPC). These receptors were taken from a woman between 18 and 30 years old with alopecia areata. Some clones in this sample may be carry-over from other donors' samples.

This clonotype was picked up many times. The J gene is TRBJ2-7, the V gene TRBV6-2 or TRBV6-3; D might be TRBD1 (7 bases). Trimming cost V 0 bases and J 13 bases, with 13 bases left between them. The CDR3 is made up of 12 amino acids. Germline loops: CDR1 MNHEY, CDR2 SVGEGT. In DNA form, the CDR3 reads TGTGCCAGCAGTTACTCGTTGCAGGGGGGCTACTTC. Translation gives CASSYSLQGGYF.

This clonotype has just a few counts. The chain uses TRBV7-9 and TRBJ1-2; no clear D. Germline-derived CDR1 and CDR2 are SEHNR and FQNEAQ (reference sequence). The CDR3 runs to 12 residues. The V and J ends lost 5 bases and 3 bases respectively, with 7 bases between them. This CDR3 is CASSAAYYGYTF. Written as DNA, the CDR3 is TGTGCCAGCAGCGCAGCCTACTATGGCTACACCTTC.

The V and J genes are TRBV19 and TRBJ1-5; D is unresolved. The length of the CDR3 is 16 residues. CDR1 and CDR2 (germline): LNHDA, SQIVND (reference sequence). V lost 5 bases, J lost 0 bases, and 14 bases lay in between. CDR3 in DNA: TGTGCCAGTAGTGGTCGGCGGTCTTATAGCAATCAGCCCCAGCATTTT. Translation gives CASSGRRSYSNQPQHF. The full variable domain, its missing parts supplied by reference TRBV19 and TRBJ1-5, is DGGITQSPKYLFRKEGQNVTLSCEQNLNHDAMYWYRQDPGQGLRLIYYSQIVNDFQKGDIAEGYSVSREKKESFPLTVTSAQKNPTAFYLCASSGRRSYSNQPQHFGDGTRLSIL.

This clonotype has a count of ten or more. The chain employs TRBV7-2 and TRBJ1-4; no firm D call. V dropped 4 bases and J dropped 4 bases, with 16 bases sitting between them. Germline-derived CDR1 and CDR2 are SGHTA and FQGNSA. CDR3 length: 16 amino acids. CDR3 sequence: CASSSRRGPINEKLFF. In DNA, the CDR3 is TGTGCCAGCAGCTCTAGACGTGGACCTATTAATGAAAAACTGTTTTTT. The variable domain in full, with the rest retrieved from reference TRBV7-2 and TRBJ1-4, is GAGVSQSPSNKVTEKGKDVELRCDPISGHTALYWYRQSLGQGLEFLIYFQGNSAPDKSGLPSDRFSAERTGGSVSTLTIQRTQQEDSAVYLCASSSRRGPINEKLFFGSGTQLSVL.

The rearrangement joins TRBV2 to TRBJ2-3; either TRBD1 or TRBD2 may fit D (6 bases each). The CDR3 is 14 amino acids. Germline CDR1 reads SNHLY; CDR2 reads FYNNEI. V was cut by 2 bases and J by 4 bases, with 10 bases left in between. DNA of the CDR3: TGTGCCAGCAGTGAAATGGGGGGCGCAGATACGCAGTATTTT. Protein: CASSEMGGADTQYF.

This clonotype has only a few counts. V usage is TRBV4-1 and J usage is TRBJ1-4; D call uncertain. Germline V gene sequence: CDR1 MGHRA, CDR2 YSYEKL. Trimming left V 6 bases short and J 0 bases short, with 8 bases between. The CDR3 spans 14 residues. For the CDR3, the DNA is TGCGCCAGCAGTCGCCCTTCAACTAATGAAAAACTGTTTTTT. Translation gives CASSRPSTNEKLFF.

The chain has TRBV19 and TRBJ1-2, with D uncertain. Germline CDR1 and CDR2: LNHDA and SQIVND (reference sequence). Trimming removed 5 bases from V and 12 bases from J, with 7 bases in between. CDR3 size: 9 residues. The CDR3 nucleotides read TGTGCCAGTAGTCCTCCACACACCTTC. Its protein is CASSPPHTF.

At least ten counts were recorded for this clonotype. The J gene is TRBJ1-1, the V gene TRBV6-2 or TRBV6-3, with unresolved D. V lost 6 bases to trimming and J lost 0 bases, with 14 bases between them. This CDR3 comprises 15 residues. Germline-derived CDR1 and CDR2 are MNHEY and SVGEGT. The CDR3 protein is CASSRSGRMNTEAFF. Written as DNA, the CDR3 is TGTGCCAGCAGCAGAAGTGGCAGGATGAACACTGAAGCTTTCTTT.

The chain carries TRBV20-1 and TRBJ2-6, with 9 bases lining up with TRBD1. Germline V gene lookup returns CDR1 DFQATT and CDR2 SNEGSKA (reference sequence). The CDR3 is 17 residues long. Germline trimming cut 5 bases from V and 0 bases from J; bases unmatched to any gene: 8. The CDR3 loop reads CSARGRDRDSGANVLTF. DNA for the CDR3: TGCAGTGCTCGGGGGAGGGACAGGGACTCTGGGGCCAACGTCCTGACTTTC.

The chain joins TRBV20-1 to TRBJ2-1, with D perhaps TRBD1 or TRBD2 (6 bases each). The CDR3 totals 13 residues. Germline V gene data show CDR1 as DFQATT and CDR2 as SNEGSKA (reference sequence). V gave up 6 bases and J gave up 3 bases, with 12 bases separating them. The chain's CDR3 is CSAGGGNYNEQFF. In nucleotides, the CDR3 is TGCAGTGCAGGAGGGGGGAACTACAATGAGCAGTTCTTC.

This clonotype turned up a few times. This chain connects TRBV30 to TRBJ1-6, with 7 bases fitting TRBD1. CDR3 length: 14 amino acids. V gave up 3 bases and J gave up 10 bases; unmatched junction bases: 9. From germline, CDR1 is GTSNPN and CDR2 SVGIG (reference sequence). The CDR3 DNA reads TGTGCCTGGAGGGGGGACAGCCTTCACTCACCCCTCCACTTT. It translates to CAWRGDSLHSPLHF. Looking up the rest from reference TRBV30 and TRBJ1-6 gives the full variable domain: SQTIHQWPATLVQPVGSPLSLECTVEGTSNPNLYWYRQAAGRGLQLLFYSVGIGQISSEVPQNLSASRPQDRQFILSSKKLLLSDSGFYLCAWRGDSLHSPLHFGNGTRLTVT.

The rearrangement links TRBV7-6 to TRBJ2-6; D gene unclear. The CDR3 loop spans 15 amino acids. Deletions cut 1 base from V and 1 base from J, with 5 bases between. Germline CDR1 and CDR2: SGHVS and FNYEAQ. The CDR3 region has the DNA TGTGCCAGCAGCTTAGTGACGTCTGGGGCCAACGTCCTGACTTTC. This codes for CASSLVTSGANVLTF. The full variable domain, completed using reference TRBV7-6 and TRBJ2-6, is GAGVSQSPRYKVTKRGQDVALRCDPISGHVSLYWYRQALGQGPEFLTYFNYEAQQDKSGLPNDRFSAERPEGSISTLTIQRTEQRDSAMYRCASSLVTSGANVLTFGAGSRLTVL.

This clonotype has at least ten counts. The DNA of the CDR3 is TGTGCCAGCAGTGCATTGGGGGCTAGTTACGAGCAGTACTTC. This translates into CASSALGASYEQYF. The chain has TRBV2 and TRBJ2-7; D is perhaps TRBD1 (6 bases). V shed 4 bases and J shed 4 bases, with 14 bases lying between them. The CDR3 covers 14 residues. Germline CDR1 SNHLY, CDR2 FYNNEI.

This clonotype showed up just a few times. This chain joins TRBV5-4 and TRBJ2-1, with TRBD2 identical over 7 bases. The CDR3 sequence is 17 residues long. Germline CDR1 and CDR2: SGHNT and YYREEE (reference sequence). The J segment lost 2 bases and the V segment lost 1 base, leaving 9 bases of the junction unmatched. The CDR3 reads CASSLSGRGRAYNEQFF. In DNA form, the CDR3 reads TGTGCCAGCAGCTTGTCTGGGAGAGGGAGGGCCTACAATGAGCAGTTCTTC.

This clonotype was seen more than once but under ten times. The J gene is TRBJ2-1, the V gene TRBV11-3; 10 nucleotides match TRBD1. V shed 5 bases and J 8 bases; nucleotides not matched to a gene: 9. Per the germline V gene, CDR1 is SGHNT and CDR2 is YENEEA. The CDR3 sequence is 15 residues long. This CDR3 reads CASSPQGQGNYEQFF. The CDR3 DNA reads as TGTGCCAGCAGCCCCCAGGGACAGGGGAACTATGAGCAGTTCTTC. Based on the CDR3 plus reference TRBV11-3 and TRBJ2-1, the full variable domain is EAGVVQSPRYKIIEKKQPVAFWCNPISGHNTLYWYLQNLGQGPELLIRYENEEAVDDSQLPKDRFSAERLKGVDSTLKIQPAELGDSAVYLCASSPQGQGNYEQFFGPGTRLTVL.

This clonotype was seen many times. This chain links TRBV20-1 with TRBJ1-5; 9 bases line up with TRBD1. CDR1 is DFQATT, CDR2 SNEGSKA, per germline (reference sequence). The CDR3 extends over 14 amino acids. Losses at the gene ends were 6 bases for V and 7 bases for J; bases not matched to a gene: 10. CDR3: CSAWTGADYQPQHF. For the CDR3, the DNA is TGCAGTGCGTGGACAGGGGCTGATTACCAGCCCCAGCATTTT.

In this sample, this clonotype turned up a few times. V gene TRBV6-2 or TRBV6-3 combines with J gene TRBJ2-6; a weak D match, TRBD1 (5 bases). Trimming cost V 0 bases and J 0 bases, with 18 bases left between them. The germline gives CDR1 MNHEY, CDR2 SVGEGT. This CDR3 has 20 residues. CDR3 bases: TGTGCCAGCAGTTACTCGGGCATATTGGCAGGGTTCTCTGGGGCCAACGTCCTGACTTTC. Amino acid sequence: CASSYSGILAGFSGANVLTF.

This clonotype was counted ten times or more. The chain combines TRBV20-1 with TRBJ1-6; D gene uncertain. V was clipped by 2 bases and J by 4 bases, with 6 bases between them. The CDR3 sequence is 13 residues long. Germline V lookup: CDR1 DFQATT, CDR2 SNEGSKA (reference sequence). CDR3 nucleotides: TGCAGTGCTAGACGCGAGTATAATTCACCCCTCCACTTT. Translation: CSARREYNSPLHF.

The V call is TRBV6-2 or TRBV6-3, the J call TRBJ1-1; no definite D call. The V end lost 7 bases, the J end lost 4 bases, and 7 bases lay between the germline ends. Germline V gene data show CDR1 as MNHEY and CDR2 as SVGEGT. There are 11 residues in the CDR3. The CDR3 here is CASTTATEAFF. CDR3 DNA: TGTGCCAGCACCACAGCCACTGAAGCTTTCTTT.

The gene calls are TRBV3-1 and TRBJ2-1; the match to TRBD2 covers 10 bases. This CDR3 spans 16 amino acids. V was pared by 4 bases and J by 6 bases, with 9 bases of the junction left unmatched. Germline V CDR1 and CDR2: LGHDT, YNNKEL (reference sequence). The DNA of the CDR3 is TGTGCCAGCAGCCCTCCGAGGGAGCGGGGGGGCAATGAGCAGTTCTTC. Encoded protein: CASSPPRERGGNEQFF.

This clonotype showed up just a few times. The chain carries TRBV7-8 and TRBJ2-1; D is tentatively TRBD1 or TRBD2 (5 bases each). This CDR3 contains 12 residues. V gave up 3 bases and J gave up 15 bases, with 15 bases separating them. In germline, CDR1 is SGHVS, CDR2 FQNEAQ. The CDR3 loop is CASSFPRGRGFF. As DNA, the CDR3 is TGTGCCAGCAGCTTCCCCCGGGGACGAGGGTTCTTC.

The V gene is TRBV6-6, the J gene TRBJ2-3, with D hard to call. V gave up 10 bases and J gave up 4 bases, with 18 bases separating them. Germline V lookup: CDR1 MNHNY, CDR2 SVGAGI (reference sequence). The CDR3 length is 14 residues. Here the CDR3 DNA reads TGTGCCACGCACCCGACCGCTAGACCAGATACGCAGTATTTT. Its translation: CATHPTARPDTQYF.

The chain combines TRBV12-3 or TRBV12-4 with TRBJ2-3, with D perhaps TRBD1 (5 bases). The CDR3 consists of 14 residues. Deletions cut 6 bases from V and 2 bases from J, with 12 bases between. CDR3 protein: CASRNTGTTDTQYF. Written as DNA, the CDR3 is TGTGCCAGCAGGAACACAGGTACCACAGATACGCAGTATTTT.